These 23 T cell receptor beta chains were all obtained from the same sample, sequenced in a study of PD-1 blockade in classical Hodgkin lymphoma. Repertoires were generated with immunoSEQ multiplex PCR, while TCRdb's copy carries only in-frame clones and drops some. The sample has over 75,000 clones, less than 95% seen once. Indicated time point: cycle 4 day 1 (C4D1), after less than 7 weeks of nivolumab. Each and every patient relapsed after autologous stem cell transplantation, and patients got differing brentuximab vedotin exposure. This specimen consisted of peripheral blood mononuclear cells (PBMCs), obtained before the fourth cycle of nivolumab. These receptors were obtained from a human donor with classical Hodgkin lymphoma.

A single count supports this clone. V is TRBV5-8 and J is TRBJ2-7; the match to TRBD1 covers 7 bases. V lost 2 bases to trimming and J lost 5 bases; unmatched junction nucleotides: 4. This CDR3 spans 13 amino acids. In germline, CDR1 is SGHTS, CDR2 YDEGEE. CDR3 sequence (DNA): TGTGCCAGCAGCTTCGGCAGGGGGAACGAGCAGTACTTC. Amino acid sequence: CASSFGRGNEQYF.

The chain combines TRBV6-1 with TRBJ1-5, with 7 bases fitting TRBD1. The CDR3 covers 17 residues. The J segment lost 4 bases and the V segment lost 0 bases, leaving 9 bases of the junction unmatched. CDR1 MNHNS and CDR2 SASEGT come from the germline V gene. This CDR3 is CASSEARVQGSNQPQHF. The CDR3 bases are TGTGCCAGCAGTGAAGCAAGGGTACAGGGGTCGAATCAGCCCCAGCATTTT.

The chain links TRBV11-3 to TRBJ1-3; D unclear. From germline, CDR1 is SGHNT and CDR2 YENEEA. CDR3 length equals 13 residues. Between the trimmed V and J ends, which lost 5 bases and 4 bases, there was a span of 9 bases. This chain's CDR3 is CASSPVWGNTIYF. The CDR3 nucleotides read TGTGCCAGCAGCCCAGTGTGGGGAAACACCATATATTTT.

The CDR3 DNA reads as TGCGCCAGCAGCTCGACAGGGGCCAACACCGGGGAGCTGTTTTTT. Translation: CASSSTGANTGELFF. The rearrangement uses TRBV5-1 and TRBJ2-2, with 8 bases matching TRBD1. Germline loops: CDR1 SGHRS, CDR2 YFSETQ. V was clipped by 3 bases and J by 2 bases; unmatched bases: 3. The CDR3 covers 15 residues.

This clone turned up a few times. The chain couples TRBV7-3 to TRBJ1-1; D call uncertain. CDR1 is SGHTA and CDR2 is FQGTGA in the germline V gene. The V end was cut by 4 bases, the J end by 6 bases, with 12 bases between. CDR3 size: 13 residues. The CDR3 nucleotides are TGTGCCAGCAGCTCCCGCACTGGGGCTGAAGCTTTCTTT. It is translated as CASSSRTGAEAFF.

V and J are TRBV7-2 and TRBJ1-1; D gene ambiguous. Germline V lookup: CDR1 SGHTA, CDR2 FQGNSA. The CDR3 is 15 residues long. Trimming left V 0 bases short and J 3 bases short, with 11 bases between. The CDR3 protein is CASSLAYSQYTEAFF. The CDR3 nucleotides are TGTGCCAGCAGCTTAGCTTACAGCCAATACACTGAAGCTTTCTTT.

The CDR3: CASSLVGDRQYF. Here the CDR3 DNA reads TGTGCCAGCAGCTTAGTAGGGGACAGGCAGTACTTC. The chain combines TRBV7-2 with TRBJ2-7; 7 bases map to TRBD1. Trimming took 1 base from V and 9 from J; bases not matched to a gene: 3. The CDR3 runs to 12 residues. Looked up from germline, CDR1 is SGHTA and CDR2 is FQGNSA.

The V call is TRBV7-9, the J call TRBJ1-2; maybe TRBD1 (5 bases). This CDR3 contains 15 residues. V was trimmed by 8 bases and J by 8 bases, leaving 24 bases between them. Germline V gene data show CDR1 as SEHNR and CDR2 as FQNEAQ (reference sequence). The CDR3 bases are TGTGCCAGCGGAGTCCGGGGCGGGGGGAGTGGAGGCTACACCTTC. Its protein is CASGVRGGGSGGYTF.

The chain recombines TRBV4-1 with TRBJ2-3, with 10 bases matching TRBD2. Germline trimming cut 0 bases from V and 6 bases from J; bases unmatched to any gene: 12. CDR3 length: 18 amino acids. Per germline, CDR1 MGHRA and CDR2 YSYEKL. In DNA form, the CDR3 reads TGCGCCAGCAGCCAAGATCGGTTAGCGGGGGGCCGATGGGATACGCAGTATTTT. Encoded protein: CASSQDRLAGGRWDTQYF.

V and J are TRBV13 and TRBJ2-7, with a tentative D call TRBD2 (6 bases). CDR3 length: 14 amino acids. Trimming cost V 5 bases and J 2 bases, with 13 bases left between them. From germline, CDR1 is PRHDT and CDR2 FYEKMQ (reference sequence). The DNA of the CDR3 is TGTGCCAGCAGCACCCGACTAGTTCCCTACGAGCAGTACTTC. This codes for CASSTRLVPYEQYF. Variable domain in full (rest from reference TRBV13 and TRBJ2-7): AAGVIQSPRHLIKEKRETATLKCYPIPRHDTVYWYQQGPGQDPQFLISFYEKMQSDKGSIPDRFSAQQFSDYHSELNMSSLELGDSALYFCASSTRLVPYEQYFGPGTRLTVT.

DNA for the CDR3: TGTGCCAGTAGAACACAGCCCGGATCAACTAATGAAAAACTGTTTTTT. This sequence encodes CASRTQPGSTNEKLFF. V usage is TRBV19 and J usage is TRBJ1-4; no clear D. The V gene lost 6 bases and the J gene lost 0 bases, with 14 bases spanning the gap. The CDR3 is 16 amino acids. Germline lookup yields CDR1 LNHDA and CDR2 SQIVND (reference sequence).

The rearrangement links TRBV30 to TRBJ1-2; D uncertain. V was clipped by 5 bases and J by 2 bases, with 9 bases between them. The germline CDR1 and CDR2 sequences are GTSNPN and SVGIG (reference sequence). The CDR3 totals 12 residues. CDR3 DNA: TGTGCCTGGCATAACACCAACTATGGCTACACCTTC. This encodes CAWHNTNYGYTF.

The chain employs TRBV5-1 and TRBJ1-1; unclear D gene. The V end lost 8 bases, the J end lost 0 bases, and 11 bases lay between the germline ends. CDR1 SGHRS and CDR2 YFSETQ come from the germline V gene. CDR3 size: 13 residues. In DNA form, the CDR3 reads TGCGCCAGTATGGGGAGAATGAACACTGAAGCTTTCTTT. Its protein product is CASMGRMNTEAFF.

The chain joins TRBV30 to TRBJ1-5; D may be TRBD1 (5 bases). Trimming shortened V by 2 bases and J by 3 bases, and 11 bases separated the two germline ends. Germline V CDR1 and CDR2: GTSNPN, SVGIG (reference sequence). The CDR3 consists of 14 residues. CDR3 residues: CAWSTTTDNQPQHF. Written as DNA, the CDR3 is TGTGCCTGGAGTACCACGACAGACAATCAGCCCCAGCATTTT.

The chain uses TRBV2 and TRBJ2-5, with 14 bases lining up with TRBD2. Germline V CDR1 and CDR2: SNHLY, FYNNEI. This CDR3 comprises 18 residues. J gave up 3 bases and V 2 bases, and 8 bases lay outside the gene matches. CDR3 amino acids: CASSETPGLAGAEETQYF. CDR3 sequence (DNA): TGTGCCAGCAGTGAAACCCCGGGACTAGCGGGGGCGGAAGAGACCCAGTACTTC.

The CDR3 region has the DNA TGCAGCGTTGACAGCTACAATGAGCAGTTCTTC. Translating it yields CSVDSYNEQFF. This chain uses TRBV29-1 with TRBJ2-1; D is unclear. The V gene's germline CDR1 is SQVTM and CDR2 ANQGSEA. Trimming stripped 3 bases from V and 3 bases from J, with 3 bases between. The CDR3 totals 11 residues.

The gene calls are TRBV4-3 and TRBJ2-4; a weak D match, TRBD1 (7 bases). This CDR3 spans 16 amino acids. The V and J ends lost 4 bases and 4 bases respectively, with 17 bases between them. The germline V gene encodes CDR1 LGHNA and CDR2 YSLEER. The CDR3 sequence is CASSPRRGDFKNIQYF. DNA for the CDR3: TGCGCCAGCAGCCCCCGCAGGGGGGATTTTAAAAACATTCAGTACTTC.

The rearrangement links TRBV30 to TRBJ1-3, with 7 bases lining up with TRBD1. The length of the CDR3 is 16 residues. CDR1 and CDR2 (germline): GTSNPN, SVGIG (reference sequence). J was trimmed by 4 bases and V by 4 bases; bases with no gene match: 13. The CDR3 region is CAWITLLDRAGNTIYF. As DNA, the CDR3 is TGTGCCTGGATTACCCTCCTCGACAGGGCGGGAAACACCATATATTTT.

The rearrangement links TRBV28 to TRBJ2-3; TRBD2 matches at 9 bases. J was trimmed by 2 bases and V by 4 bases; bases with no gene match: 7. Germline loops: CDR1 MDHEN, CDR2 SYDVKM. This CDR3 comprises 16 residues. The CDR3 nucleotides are TGTGCCAGCAGTTCCTCGGCTAGCGGGAACACAGATACGCAGTATTTT. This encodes CASSSSASGNTDTQYF.

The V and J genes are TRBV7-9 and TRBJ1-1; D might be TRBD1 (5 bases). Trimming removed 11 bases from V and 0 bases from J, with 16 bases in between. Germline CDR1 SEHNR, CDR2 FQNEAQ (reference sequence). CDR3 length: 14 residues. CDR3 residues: CAGGREGMNTEAFF. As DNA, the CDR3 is TGTGCCGGTGGCAGGGAGGGTATGAACACTGAAGCTTTCTTT.

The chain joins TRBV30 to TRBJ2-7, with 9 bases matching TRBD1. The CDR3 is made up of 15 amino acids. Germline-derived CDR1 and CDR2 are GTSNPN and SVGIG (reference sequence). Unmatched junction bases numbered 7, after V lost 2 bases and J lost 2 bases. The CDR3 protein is CAWSPPTGGPYEQYF. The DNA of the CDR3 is TGTGCCTGGAGTCCGCCAACAGGGGGCCCCTACGAGCAGTACTTC.

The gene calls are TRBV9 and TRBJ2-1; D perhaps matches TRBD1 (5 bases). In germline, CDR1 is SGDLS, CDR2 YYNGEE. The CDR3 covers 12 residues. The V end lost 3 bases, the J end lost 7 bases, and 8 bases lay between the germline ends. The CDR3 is CASSGTLNEQFF. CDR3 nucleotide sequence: TGTGCCAGCAGCGGGACACTAAATGAGCAGTTCTTC.

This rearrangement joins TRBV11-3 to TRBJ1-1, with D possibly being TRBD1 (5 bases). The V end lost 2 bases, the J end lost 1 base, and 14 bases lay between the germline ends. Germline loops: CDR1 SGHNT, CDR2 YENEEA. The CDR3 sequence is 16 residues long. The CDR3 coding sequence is TGTGCCAGCAGCTTAAAACATCTCGGGACGAACACTGAAGCTTTCTTT. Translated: CASSLKHLGTNTEAFF.